These T cell receptor beta chains were read from a single sample in a study of shared clonotypes between healthy human individuals. TCRdb keeps only in-frame clones here, not all; method: immunoSEQ multiplex PCR. The profile covers 1.5 million to 1.9 million clones, with roughly 98% appearing a single time and roughly 0.42% taken by the ten largest. The sample comprised naive CD4+ T cells sorted from blood. Receptors were obtained from a man younger than 40 in good health. Both conserved end residues are part of each CDR3. The order of the fields is J gene, D gene, clone size, V gene, CDR3 DNA, CDR3 protein. A D gene is named only where the DNA matches it firmly. The size entry is marked missing in some rows and otherwise reads once, few, many or a size class.

>TRBJ2-1|TRBD2|-|TRBV7-6
TGTGCCAGCAGCCCTTGGACTAGCGGGAGCTCCTACAATGAGCAGTTCTTC
CASSPWTSGSSYNEQFF
>TRBJ1-5|TRBD1|-|TRBV6-6
TGTGCCAGCAGTTACCTCGGACAGGGATTTGGTCAGCCCCAGCATTTT
CASSYLGQGFGQPQHF
>TRBJ2-1|TRBD2|-|TRBV10-3
TGTGCCATCCAAGGCGGGAGGGACGGGGATGAGCAGTTCTTC
CAIQGGRDGDEQFF
>TRBJ2-7|-|-|TRBV7-9
TGTGCCAGCAGCTTTCCTAGGTTACACTACGAGCAGTACTTC
CASSFPRLHYEQYF
>TRBJ1-4|-|-|TRBV19
TGTGCCAGTAGTATCACTTACAATGAAAAACTGTTTTTT
CASSITYNEKLFF
>TRBJ1-2|TRBD1|-|TRBV11-2
TGTGCCAGCAGCCCCGTTACAGGGGGGAACTATGGCTACACCTTC
CASSPVTGGNYGYTF
>TRBJ2-1|TRBD2|-|TRBV10-2
TGCGCCAGCAGTGGGGGGACTAGTGAGCAGTTCTTC
CASSGGTSEQFF
>TRBJ2-5|-|-|TRBV6-1
TGTGCCAGCAGTGAAGTGTTTCAGACCCAGTACTTC
CASSEVFQTQYF
>TRBJ2-2|TRBD2|-|TRBV27
TGTGCCAGCAGTTTTCTGAGACTAGCGGGAGTTTCTGGGGAGCTGTTTTTT
CASSFLRLAGVSGELFF
>TRBJ2-6|-|-|TRBV7-3
TGTGCCAGCAGCTTCAGAACAGCCCTCTCTGGGGCCAACGTCCTGACTTTC
CASSFRTALSGANVLTF
>TRBJ2-2|-|once|TRBV7-3
TGTGCCAGCAGCCCTGTCCCTGGCACCGGGGAGCTGTTTTTT
CASSPVPGTGELFF
>TRBJ2-7|-|-|TRBV7-8
TGTGCCAGCAGCTTAGCACTCCACGAGCAGTACTTC
CASSLALHEQYF
>TRBJ1-5|-|-|TRBV4-1
TGCGCCAGCAGCCAAGATCATGGCAATCAGCCCCAGCATTTT
CASSQDHGNQPQHF
>TRBJ2-4|-|-|TRBV14
TGTGCCAGCAGCCAAGATTTAGCCAAAAACATTCAGTACTTC
CASSQDLAKNIQYF
>TRBJ2-3|TRBD2|-|TRBV27
TGTGCCAGCAGTAACCCTAGCGGGAACACAGATACGCAGTATTTT
CASSNPSGNTDTQYF
>TRBJ2-5|-|-|TRBV20-1
TGCAGTGCTAGAGGAGGAGGGACCCAGTACTTC
CSARGGGTQYF
>TRBJ2-7|-|-|TRBV6-5
TGTGCCAGCAGGGGCTTTGGCTACGAGCAGTACTTC
CASRGFGYEQYF
>TRBJ2-2|TRBD2|-|TRBV25-1
TGTGCCAGCAGTGAATCCCGGACTAGCGGGGGTAGGGGGGAGCTGTTTTTT
CASSESRTSGGRGELFF
>TRBJ1-1|-|-|TRBV7-2
TGTGCCAGCAGCTTAGCCGACGAGGGGAGCACTGAAGCTTTCTTT
CASSLADEGSTEAFF
>TRBJ2-3|TRBD2|-|TRBV28
TGTGCCAGCGGGACTAGCGGGAGGGTTAGCACAGATACGCAGTATTTT
CASGTSGRVSTDTQYF
>TRBJ2-7|TRBD1|-|TRBV5-4
TGTGCCAGCAGCTTCCCGGGACAGCAAACCTACGAGCAGTACTTC
CASSFPGQQTYEQYF
>TRBJ2-1|-|-|TRBV7-3
TGTGCCAGCAGCTTAACTCGGGCCGACGGTAGTGAGCAGTTCTTC
CASSLTRADGSEQFF
>TRBJ2-5|-|-|TRBV30
TGTGCCTGGAGTGTTCCCACAGTGATCGGGCCCGGGACCCAGTACTTC
CAWSVPTVIGPGTQYF
>TRBJ1-3|-|-|TRBV6-5
TGTGCCAGCAGCTCGACAGCCTCTGGAAACACCATATATTTT
CASSSTASGNTIYF
>TRBJ2-5|-|-|TRBV7-2
TGTGCCAGCAACCAGGACGGATGGGCCCAGTACTTC
CASNQDGWAQYF
>TRBJ2-3|-|-|TRBV6-5
TGTGCCAGCAGTTACTCGACTCTGGCAGATACGCAGTATTTT
CASSYSTLADTQYF
>TRBJ2-4|-|-|TRBV21-1
TGTGCCAGCAGCAAAGCTGCGTTCCCGTCGCTCGCCAAAAACATTCAGTACTTC
CASSKAAFPSLAKNIQYF
>TRBJ1-5|TRBD1|-|TRBV10-3
TGTGCCACCGGAGACAGGGGGCATGAGCCCCAGCATTTT
CATGDRGHEPQHF
>TRBJ2-2|-|-|TRBV30
TGTGCCTGGATGCCGACGAACACCGGGGAGCTGTTTTTT
CAWMPTNTGELFF
>TRBJ2-2|TRBD1|-|TRBV18
TGTGCCAGCTCACTCCGGGACAGGGATTCCGCCAACACCGGGGAGCTGTTTTTT
CASSLRDRDSANTGELFF
>TRBJ1-1|TRBD1|few|TRBV5-4
TGTGCCAGCAGCTACCTGGACAGGGAGCGCACTGAAGCTTTCTTT
CASSYLDRERTEAFF
>TRBJ1-2|-|-|TRBV6-5
TGTGCCAGCAGCCAGGGGACGAGAGGGCAGGGCTACACCTTC
CASSQGTRGQGYTF
>TRBJ2-7|TRBD2|-|TRBV11-2
TGTGCCAGCAGCCATATTAGCGGGAGGGCCTACGAGCAGTACTTC
CASSHISGRAYEQYF
>TRBJ2-7|TRBD2|-|TRBV5-1
TGCGCCAGCAGCTCTGCGAGCGGGGGCTACGAGCAGTACTTC
CASSSASGGYEQYF
>TRBJ1-5|-|-|TRBV19
TGTGCCAGTACCCGAAGGGGGGAAAGGTATCAGCCCCAGCATTTT
CASTRRGERYQPQHF
>TRBJ2-7|-|-|TRBV18
TGTGCCAGCTCGCCTTCGGGCGGGGTTTCCTACGAGCAGTACTTC
CASSPSGGVSYEQYF
>TRBJ2-7|-|-|TRBV5-1
TGCGCCAGCAGCCCGGCGGGACGCGCCAACGAGCAGTACTTC
CASSPAGRANEQYF
>TRBJ2-2|TRBD1|once|TRBV29-1
TGCAGCGTCAGACAGGGACCAAACACCGGGGAGCTGTTTTTT
CSVRQGPNTGELFF
>TRBJ2-3|TRBD2|-|TRBV10-3
TGTGCCATCAGTGCGCGGACTAGCGGGACAGATACGCAGTATTTT
CAISARTSGTDTQYF
>TRBJ2-7|-|-|TRBV9
TGTGCCAGCAGCGCGGCAGGACAGTCCTACGAGCAGTACTTC
CASSAAGQSYEQYF
>TRBJ2-3|TRBD2|-|TRBV27
TGTGCCAGCAGTTTCCTTAGCGGGAGGGCCGGTCCAGATACGCAGTATTTT
CASSFLSGRAGPDTQYF
>TRBJ1-2|-|-|TRBV27
TGTGCCAGCACTAGGGGTCTTAACTATGGCTACACCTTC
CASTRGLNYGYTF
>TRBJ2-7|-|-|TRBV18
TGTGCCAGCTCCTCCCCCTCCCTCTACGAGCAGTACTTC
CASSSPSLYEQYF
>TRBJ2-7|TRBD2|-|TRBV5-6
TGTGCCAGCAGCCTCATCGGCGGGAGGGCCCCCTACGAGCAGTACTTC
CASSLIGGRAPYEQYF
>TRBJ1-2|-|-|TRBV4-1
TGCGCCAGCAGCCAGGAGCAGGGGAAAGGGTATGGCTACACCTTC
CASSQEQGKGYGYTF
>TRBJ2-7|TRBD1|-|TRBV28
TGTGCCAGCAGCATCCCTTTAACCGGGACAGGGTACTACGAGCAGTACTTC
CASSIPLTGTGYYEQYF
>TRBJ1-2|-|-|TRBV7-8
TGTGCCAGCAGCTTTTTGGGTCAACACCTCAACTTC
CASSFLGQHLNF
>TRBJ2-1|-|-|TRBV5-4
TGTGCCAGCAGCTTACCGGGACCAGGCTCCTACAATGAGCAGTTCTTC
CASSLPGPGSYNEQFF
>TRBJ2-6|-|-|TRBV29-1
TGCAGCGTGAGGGGGGGGCTCGGGGCCAACGTCCTGACTTTC
CSVRGGLGANVLTF
>TRBJ2-7|-|-|TRBV1
TGCACCAGCAGCCTCCTCCCCACTAGCACATTCTACGAGCAGTACTTC
CTSSLLPTSTFYEQYF
>TRBJ2-3|-|-|TRBV7-9
TGTGCCAGCAGCTTAACAGGTAGCACAGATACGCAGTATTTT
CASSLTGSTDTQYF
>TRBJ1-3|TRBD1|-|TRBV5-3
TGTGCCAGAAGCGCTCTACCTGACAGGGGCAGAAACACCATATATTTT
CARSALPDRGRNTIYF
>TRBJ2-7|-|-|TRBV7-9
TGTGCCAGCAGCTTGACCCAGGGACCGCTGAACGAGCAGTACTTC
CASSLTQGPLNEQYF
>TRBJ2-2|-|-|TRBV7-9
TGTGCCAGCAGCGGGGGGACGGTGCACACCGGGGAGCTGTTTTTT
CASSGGTVHTGELFF
>TRBJ2-1|-|-|TRBV5-1
TGCGCCAGCAGCTTGGACGGCAGGTTCCGGTCCTACAATGAGCAGTTCTTC
CASSLDGRFRSYNEQFF
>TRBJ2-2|TRBD1|-|TRBV7-9
TGTGCCAGCAGCTTAAGGGGGACAGTTACGAACACCGGGGAGCTGTTTTTT
CASSLRGTVTNTGELFF
>TRBJ2-3|-|-|TRBV29-1
TGCAGCGTTGGAAGAAAAAGCACAGATACGCAGTATTTT
CSVGRKSTDTQYF
>TRBJ2-1|-|-|TRBV25-1
TGTGCCAGCAGTAAGGTGCGTGGTGGGTACAATGAGCAGTTCTTC
CASSKVRGGYNEQFF
>TRBJ2-3|-|-|TRBV2
TGTGCCAGCAGTGAAGGGGGGGATACGCAGTATTTT
CASSEGGDTQYF